What follows is one T cell receptor (beta chain) and its context. The CDR3 is 13 residues long. Per germline, CDR1 MNHNS and CDR2 SASEGT. The V end lost 10 bases, the J end lost 1 base, and 14 bases lay between the germline ends. The data were obtained in a study of T cell changes during pregnancy in multiple sclerosis. The assay was immunoSEQ multiplex PCR, and TCRdb's table has in-frame clones only and misses some. This table holds tens of thousands of clones, over 80% found once. The rearrangement joins TRBV6-1 to TRBJ2-7, with D tentatively TRBD2 (6 bases). This TCR derives from a female donor with multiple sclerosis, enrolled in a pregnancy study. The sequenced sample was peripheral blood, obtained in the first trimester of pregnancy. DNA of the CDR3: TGTGCCACGGCTCGGGGGAGTTCCTACGAGCAGTACTTC. This gives the protein CATARGSSYEQYF.